This record covers a single TCR beta chain. This record comes from a study of blood T cell repertoires in COVID-19. Method: immunoSEQ multiplex PCR; TCRdb's copy keeps in-frame clones and lacks some. The table lists over 150,000 clones, 65% to 80% of them singletons. The V end was cut by 3 bases, the J end by 7 bases, with 7 bases between. There are 11 residues in the CDR3. Germline CDR1 reads SEHNR; CDR2 reads FQNEAQ (reference sequence). The chain carries TRBV7-9 and TRBJ2-7; a possible D gene is TRBD2 (5 bases). Material for sequencing was PBMCs or T cells enriched from blood (not recorded which). This sequence originates from a woman aged 70-85 years in a cohort exposed to, infected with or recovered from COVID-19 (not recorded which). The CDR3 coding sequence is TGTGCCAGCAGCTTGACGGGGGAGCAGTACTTC. Translation: CASSLTGEQYF.